Described below is a single T cell receptor (beta chain) sequence and its context. The record originates from a study of OX40 agonist ivuxolimab in advanced cancers. Sequenced by immunoSEQ multiplex PCR; TCRdb stores in-frame clones only, minus some. The table records under 25,000 clones, 84% of them present only once. V shed 2 bases, J shed 2 bases, and the junction held 5 bases outside the gene matches. The CDR3 runs 15 residues. Germline V lookup: CDR1 ENHRY, CDR2 SYGVKD. The chain has TRBV10-3 and TRBJ2-7; 8 bases map to TRBD1. The sample consisted of CD4+ or CD8+ T cells sorted from blood, taken in a trial of the OX40 agonist ivuxolimab. The receptor was isolated from an adult with an advanced solid tumor such as melanoma, head and neck, liver or kidney cancer. This CDR3 is CAISEGKGQAYEQYF. The CDR3 DNA reads TGTGCCATCAGTGAGGGAAAGGGACAGGCCTACGAGCAGTACTTC.